One sample yielded the 6 T cell receptor beta chains listed below, sequenced in a study of OX40 agonist ivuxolimab in advanced cancers. Assay: immunoSEQ multiplex PCR; the TCRdb copy retains only in-frame clones and omits some. The sample records 70,000 to 95,000 clones, about 88% being singletons. Sample: CD4+ or CD8+ T cells sorted from blood, taken in a trial of the OX40 agonist ivuxolimab. Every receptor here comes from an adult with an advanced solid tumor such as melanoma, head and neck, liver or kidney cancer.

The chain recombines TRBV5-4 with TRBJ2-5, with 9 bases aligning to TRBD1. J lost 2 bases, V lost 7 bases, and 12 bases had no gene match. This CDR3 region has 16 residues. The V gene's germline CDR1 is SGHNT and CDR2 YYREEE (reference sequence). CDR3 bases: TGTGCCAGCCTCGACAGGGGGGAGTCTCTGCAAGAGACCCAGTACTTC. It codes for CASLDRGESLQETQYF.

This chain joins TRBV7-8 and TRBJ2-3; D is unresolved. The CDR3 sequence is 14 residues long. Germline CDR1 and CDR2: SGHVS and FQNEAQ. Trimming stripped 1 base from V and 6 bases from J, with 11 bases between. CDR3 loop: CASSLELGGDTQYF. CDR3 in DNA: TGTGCCAGCAGCTTAGAGCTAGGTGGGGATACGCAGTATTTT.

This clone was detected only a few times. The chain is built from TRBV5-5 and TRBJ2-1, with D possibly matching TRBD2 (6 bases). Germline V gene lookup returns CDR1 SGHKS and CDR2 YYEKEE (reference sequence). This CDR3 is 15 amino acids long. V was shortened by 1 base and J by 4 bases, with 12 bases between the two germline ends. The DNA of the CDR3 is TGTGCCAGCAGCTTGAGTAGCGGAGGGTACAATGAGCAGTTCTTC. As protein: CASSLSSGGYNEQFF.

The CDR3, as DNA: TGTGCCAGCAGCGGAGAGGCTAGCTGGGGGCAGGGGGCAACAGATACGCAGTATTTT. Residues: CASSGEASWGQGATDTQYF. The V call is TRBV9, the J call TRBJ2-3; the match to TRBD1 covers 8 bases. In germline, CDR1 is SGDLS, CDR2 YYNGEE. The CDR3 is 19 residues long. With 3 bases clipped from V and 3 bases from J, the junction kept 18 bases outside the gene matches.

The rearrangement links TRBV5-4 to TRBJ1-6, with D uncertain. The V and J ends lost 6 bases and 10 bases respectively, with 23 bases between them. This CDR3 comprises 16 residues. Germline CDR1 and CDR2: SGHNT and YYREEE (reference sequence). CDR3 amino acids: CASTDPRDGVGSPLHF. The CDR3 coding sequence is TGTGCCAGCACCGACCCTAGGGATGGCGTTGGCTCACCCCTCCACTTT.

J is TRBJ2-1 and V is TRBV5-6; D uncertain. V shed 6 bases and J shed 0 bases, with 10 bases lying between them. Looked up from germline, CDR1 is SGHDT and CDR2 is YYEEEE. CDR3 size: 14 residues. For the CDR3, the DNA is TGTGCCAGCACCGACCTGAGCTCCTACAATGAGCAGTTCTTC. This sequence encodes CASTDLSSYNEQFF.